The 18 T cell receptor beta chains below all came from one sample that was sequenced in a study of T cell repertoires in cytomegalovirus infection. Each CDR3 protein is one row after TCRdb ran MiXCR on the reads. Here the sample spans 45,000 to 75,000 distinct CDR3 sequences, approximately 36% being singletons. These receptors have no identified antigens. Sequenced material: PBMCs, sequenced either directly or after in vitro stimulation (not recorded which). The receptor set was obtained from a human donor in good health (CMV status not recorded). Some clones in this sample may be carry-over from other donors' samples.

This clonotype was found a few times. The chain carries TRBV6-1 and TRBJ1-1; D is uncertain. This CDR3 is built from 13 residues. The germline CDR1 and CDR2 sequences are MNHNS and SASEGT. Trimming cost V 5 bases and J 4 bases, with 11 bases left between them. For the CDR3, the DNA is TGTGCCAGCAGTTATTTCCCGGGCACTGAAGCTTTCTTT. It is translated as CASSYFPGTEAFF.

This chain joins TRBV20-1 and TRBJ2-3; 11 nucleotides line up with TRBD2. The CDR3 is made up of 20 amino acids. The germline V gene has CDR1 DFQATT and CDR2 SNEGSKA (reference sequence). Trimming cost V 3 bases and J 2 bases; bases outside gene matches: 19. The CDR3 bases are TGCAGTGCTAGGTGGTTTTATAGGTCTAGCGGGGGGCGGGCCACAGATACGCAGTATTTT. Amino acids: CSARWFYRSSGGRATDTQYF.

This rearrangement joins TRBV28 to TRBJ1-1, with no clear D. The CDR3 is 16 residues long. Germline V gene data show CDR1 as MDHEN and CDR2 as SYDVKM. V lost 7 bases, J lost 5 bases, and 23 bases lay in between. This CDR3 reads CASNPPPPRRGTEAFF. DNA of the CDR3: TGTGCCAGCAACCCTCCCCCCCCCCGACGAGGGACTGAAGCTTTCTTT.

The genes are TRBV27 and TRBJ2-4, with D maybe TRBD2 (6 bases). The V end was cut by 8 bases, the J end by 6 bases, with 23 bases between. The CDR3 consists of 16 residues. Germline V gene lookup returns CDR1 MNHEY and CDR2 SMNVEV (reference sequence). DNA of the CDR3: TGTGCCAGCGCATCCCTGACCCAACGGGAGAGAAACATTCAGTACTTC. This encodes CASASLTQRERNIQYF.

The rearrangement uses TRBV28 and TRBJ1-3, with D possibly TRBD1 on 6 matching bases. CDR1 MDHEN and CDR2 SYDVKM come from the germline V gene. The CDR3 is 14 amino acids. V lost 6 bases and J lost 4, with 13 bases in between. CDR3 loop: CASRDPGAGNTIYF. For the CDR3, the DNA is TGTGCCAGCAGAGACCCGGGGGCCGGAAACACCATATATTTT.

The rearrangement uses TRBV6-5 and TRBJ2-3, with 9 bases identical to TRBD2. The CDR3 loop spans 15 amino acids. V shed 6 bases and J 4 bases; nucleotides not matched to a gene: 8. Per germline, CDR1 MNHEY and CDR2 SVGAGI. In nucleotides, the CDR3 is TGTGCCAGCAGAACCGCTGCGGGAGGGCCAGATACGCAGTATTTT. It yields the protein CASRTAAGGPDTQYF.

The chain uses TRBV7-3 and TRBJ2-2; tentatively, D is TRBD1 (6 bases). Trimming cost V 5 bases and J 1 base, with 11 bases left between them. The CDR3 covers 15 residues. Germline V gene sequence: CDR1 SGHTA, CDR2 FQGTGA. This chain's CDR3 is CASSRGQLNTGELFF. CDR3 DNA: TGTGCCAGCAGCAGAGGACAGCTGAACACCGGGGAGCTGTTTTTT. Supplemented by reference TRBV7-3 and TRBJ2-2, the full variable domain reads GAGVSQTPSNKVTEKGKYVELRCDPISGHTALYWYRQSLGQGPEFLIYFQGTGAADDSGLPNDRFFAVRPEGSVSTLKIQRTERGDSAVYLCASSRGQLNTGELFFGEGSRLTVL.

This clonotype has more than one count but fewer than ten. Here the CDR3 reads CASSLDYNTGELFF. The CDR3 DNA follows: TGTGCCAGCAGCTTGGACTACAACACCGGGGAGCTGTTTTTT. This chain uses TRBV11-2 with TRBJ2-2; D is possibly TRBD2 (6 bases). This CDR3 spans 14 amino acids. Per germline, CDR1 SGHAT and CDR2 FQNNGV. Between the trimmed V and J ends, which lost 3 bases and 2 bases, there was a span of 7 bases. Based on the CDR3 plus reference TRBV11-2 and TRBJ2-2, the full variable domain is EAGVAQSPRYKIIEKRQSVAFWCNPISGHATLYWYQQILGQGPKLLIQFQNNGVVDDSQLPKDRFSAERLKGVDSTLKIQPAKLEDSAVYLCASSLDYNTGELFFGEGSRLTVL.

About this clonotype itself: The junction departs from the called germline gene at one end, perhaps through a read error. V and J are TRBV27 and TRBJ1-1; tentative D call: TRBD1 (5 bases). The CDR3 is 13 amino acids. CDR1 MNHEY and CDR2 SMNVEV come from the germline V gene (reference sequence). CDR3 nucleotides: TGTGCCAGCAGCCGACCGGGGCAACCTGAAGCTATCTTT. Translation: CASSRPGQPEAIF.

The sample holds many counts of this clonotype. This rearrangement joins TRBV29-1 to TRBJ2-7, with a tentative D call TRBD2 (6 bases). Germline V lookup: CDR1 SQVTM, CDR2 ANQGSEA. This CDR3 contains 17 residues. Trimming took 4 bases from V and 2 from J, leaving 24 bases between them. CDR3 sequence (DNA): TGCAGCGTTGCCGGGGCGGGGTCGACAAGGGACCCCTACGAGCAGTACTTC. Translated, it gives CSVAGAGSTRDPYEQYF.

The V call is TRBV20-1, the J call TRBJ1-2; 9 positions agree with TRBD1. V shed 2 bases and J 6 bases; nucleotides not matched to a gene: 16. Germline V lookup: CDR1 DFQATT, CDR2 SNEGSKA (reference sequence). There are 17 residues in the CDR3. For the CDR3, the DNA is TGCAGTGCTAGATTAATCGGGGACAGGGAACAGGGAGATGGCTACACCTTC. Protein: CSARLIGDREQGDGYTF.

The chain employs TRBV7-9 and TRBJ1-1; 10 bases align to TRBD1. The V segment lost 8 bases and the J segment 1 base; nucleotides outside the gene matches: 7. The CDR3 totals 15 residues. The germline CDR1 and CDR2 sequences are SEHNR and FQNEAQ (reference sequence). The CDR3 sequence: CASVDRGRGNTEAFF. The CDR3 region has the DNA TGTGCCAGCGTAGACAGGGGGCGCGGGAACACTGAAGCTTTCTTT.

The V and J genes are TRBV14 and TRBJ2-1; maybe TRBD2 (6 bases). Germline V gene lookup returns CDR1 SGHDN and CDR2 FVKESK. This CDR3 contains 15 residues. V dropped 7 bases and J dropped 3 bases, with 16 bases sitting between them. CDR3 bases: TGTGCCAGCAACCGAGCGGGTGGGGGCTACAATGAGCAGTTCTTC. It is translated as CASNRAGGGYNEQFF.

This clonotype was counted a few times. The chain is built from TRBV27 and TRBJ1-1; D is ambiguous. Trimming left V 4 bases short and J 4 bases short, with 13 bases between. The CDR3 is 14 amino acids. Germline V CDR1 and CDR2: MNHEY, SMNVEV (reference sequence). The CDR3, as DNA: TGTGCCAGCAGTTCGCAGGCCGGGAGCACTGAAGCTTTCTTT. Its protein is CASSSQAGSTEAFF.

V is TRBV7-9 and J is TRBJ1-2, with D possibly TRBD1 on 5 matching bases. The V end lost 4 bases, the J end lost 8 bases, and 11 bases lay between the germline ends. The germline V gene encodes CDR1 SEHNR and CDR2 FQNEAQ (reference sequence). This CDR3 contains 12 residues. This chain's CDR3 is CASSYGRDGYTF. The CDR3 DNA sequence: TGTGCCAGCAGCTATGGGAGGGACGGCTACACCTTC. Full variable domain (rest looked up from reference TRBV7-9 and TRBJ1-2): DTGVSQNPRHKITKRGQNVTFRCDPISEHNRLYWYRQTLGQGPEFLTYFQNEAQLEKSRLLSDRFSAERPKGSFSTLEIQRTEQGDSAMYLCASSYGRDGYTFGSGTRLTVV.

This chain links TRBV6-5 with TRBJ2-7; 7 bases align to TRBD2. The ends lost 6 bases at V and 4 bases at J; junction bases unmatched: 12. The germline V gene encodes CDR1 MNHEY and CDR2 SVGAGI. There are 15 residues in the CDR3. DNA of the CDR3: TGTGCCAGCAGCCAAGAGACTAGCTCCGTTTACGAGCAGTACTTC. Translated: CASSQETSSVYEQYF.

This clonotype showed up just a few times. The chain links TRBV11-2 to TRBJ2-3; D may be TRBD2 (6 bases). The CDR3 length is 15 residues. V was cut by 3 bases and J by 4 bases, with 14 bases left in between. Germline V gene lookup returns CDR1 SGHAT and CDR2 FQNNGV. Written as DNA, the CDR3 is TGTGCCAGCAGCTTGATGGAGGGTCGCTCAGATACGCAGTATTTT. Amino acid sequence: CASSLMEGRSDTQYF.

This clonotype has ten or more counts. The chain employs TRBV7-2 and TRBJ2-7, with D perhaps matching TRBD1 (6 bases). This CDR3 is 12 amino acids long. Trimming took off 7 bases at V and 4 bases at J, with 11 bases between the two ends. Germline V gene data show CDR1 as SGHTA and CDR2 as FQGNSA. DNA for the CDR3: TGTGCCAGCAAGGGCAGGGGTTACGAGCAGTACTTC. Its translation: CASKGRGYEQYF.